A selection of T cell receptor beta chains follows, all from one sample in a study. TCRdb keeps only in-frame clones here, not all; method: immunoSEQ multiplex PCR. The table includes about 50,000 clones, 93% detected once. The sample taken for sequencing was PBMCs. Receptor source: a man in his forties with rheumatoid arthritis. Both conserved end residues are part of each CDR3. D genes are given only for firm matches. For some rows the clone size is stated as once, few or many, or as a class when expanded; others skip it.

len: 18
abundance: NA
d_gene: TRBD1
j_gene: TRBJ1-4
v_gene: TRBV5-4
CDR3nt: TGTGCCAGCAGCGCATCACCGGGACAGGGTTTGTTTGATGAAAAACTGTTTTTT
CDR3aa: CASSASPGQGLFDEKLFF

len: 19
abundance: few
d_gene: TRBD1
j_gene: TRBJ2-1
v_gene: TRBV13
CDR3nt: TGTGCCAGCAGCTTAGTACAGGGGGCGAATATTCTGGTTGTCAATGAGCAGTTCTTC
CDR3aa: CASSLVQGANILVVNEQFF

len: 13
abundance: NA
d_gene: TRBD1
j_gene: TRBJ2-5
v_gene: TRBV19
CDR3nt: TGTGCCAGTACTCACAGGGGTCAAGAGACCCAGTACTTC
CDR3aa: CASTHRGQETQYF

len: 15
abundance: NA
d_gene: NA
j_gene: TRBJ1-1
v_gene: TRBV25-1
CDR3nt: TGTGCCAGCAGTGATGACCGGGGGGAGAACACTGAAGCTTTCTTT
CDR3aa: CASSDDRGENTEAFF

len: 16
abundance: few
d_gene: NA
j_gene: TRBJ2-5
v_gene: TRBV4-2
CDR3nt: TGTGCCAGCAGCCCTTTACGGGACACCCTTCTCGGGACCCAGTACTTC
CDR3aa: CASSPLRDTLLGTQYF

len: 15
abundance: once
d_gene: NA
j_gene: TRBJ1-5
v_gene: TRBV6-5
CDR3nt: TGTGCCAGCAGTTCCGGGACACCTAGCAATCAGCCCCAGCATTTT
CDR3aa: CASSSGTPSNQPQHF

len: 14
abundance: NA
d_gene: NA
j_gene: TRBJ1-2
v_gene: TRBV5-1
CDR3nt: TGCGCCAGCAGCTGGGGGACGGAACTCTATGGCTACACCTTC
CDR3aa: CASSWGTELYGYTF

len: 16
abundance: NA
d_gene: TRBD1
j_gene: TRBJ2-7
v_gene: TRBV6-5
CDR3nt: TGTGCCAGCAGTTCCAAGACAGGGTCCGGTCCCTACGAGCAGTACTTC
CDR3aa: CASSSKTGSGPYEQYF

len: 11
abundance: NA
d_gene: NA
j_gene: TRBJ2-1
v_gene: TRBV3-1/TRBV3-2
CDR3nt: TGTGCCAGCAGCTATTACAATGAGCAGTTCTTC
CDR3aa: CASSYYNEQFF

len: 14
abundance: NA
d_gene: TRBD1
j_gene: TRBJ1-5
v_gene: TRBV3-1/TRBV3-2
CDR3nt: TGTGCCAGCAGCACGACAGGGTCAGAGAGGCCCCAGCATTTT
CDR3aa: CASSTTGSERPQHF

len: 14
abundance: NA
d_gene: TRBD1
j_gene: TRBJ2-7
v_gene: TRBV4-3
CDR3nt: TGCGCCAGCAGCCAAGAAACAGGGGACTACGAGCAGTACTTC
CDR3aa: CASSQETGDYEQYF

len: 16
abundance: NA
d_gene: NA
j_gene: TRBJ2-2
v_gene: TRBV21-1
CDR3nt: TGTGCCAGCAGCAAGGGACTAGCGGGGACCTCCGGGGAGCTGTTTTTT
CDR3aa: CASSKGLAGTSGELFF

len: 15
abundance: NA
d_gene: TRBD2
j_gene: TRBJ2-7
v_gene: TRBV5-1
CDR3nt: TGCGCCAGCAGCCTCGGGACTAGCGCGTCCTACGAGCAGTACTTC
CDR3aa: CASSLGTSASYEQYF

len: 10
abundance: NA
d_gene: NA
j_gene: TRBJ2-7
v_gene: TRBV2
CDR3nt: TGTGCCAGCGGAACAGAAGAGCAGTACTTC
CDR3aa: CASGTEEQYF

len: 16
abundance: NA
d_gene: NA
j_gene: TRBJ2-7
v_gene: TRBV7-9
CDR3nt: TGTGCCAGCAGCTTGGATGAAGCGACCCCGGACGGCGAGCAGTACTTC
CDR3aa: CASSLDEATPDGEQYF

len: 15
abundance: few
d_gene: NA
j_gene: TRBJ1-6
v_gene: TRBV5-5
CDR3nt: TGTGCCAGCAGCGGGGGGGACGCGATAGGGACACCCCTCCACTTT
CDR3aa: CASSGGDAIGTPLHF

len: 17
abundance: NA
d_gene: TRBD2
j_gene: TRBJ2-1
v_gene: TRBV29-1
CDR3nt: TGCAGCGTTGAGGCCCTGACTAGCGGGGGGGTTTGGGATGAGCAGTTCTTC
CDR3aa: CSVEALTSGGVWDEQFF

len: 16
abundance: NA
d_gene: TRBD2
j_gene: TRBJ2-3
v_gene: TRBV7-3
CDR3nt: TGTGCCAGCAGCTTAACTAGCGGGGGCCGCACAGATACGCAGTATTTT
CDR3aa: CASSLTSGGRTDTQYF

len: 15
abundance: medium-sized
d_gene: NA
j_gene: TRBJ1-3
v_gene: TRBV18
CDR3nt: TGTGCCAGCTCACCAGGGGAACAGGGAGGAAACACCATATATTTT
CDR3aa: CASSPGEQGGNTIYF

len: 14
abundance: NA
d_gene: NA
j_gene: TRBJ2-3
v_gene: TRBV7-3
CDR3nt: TGTGCCAGCAGCTTAAGGGGCGTCACAGATACGCAGTATTTT
CDR3aa: CASSLRGVTDTQYF

len: 14
abundance: NA
d_gene: TRBD1
j_gene: TRBJ2-2
v_gene: TRBV6-6
CDR3nt: TGTGCCAGCAGTTCACAGGGGGATATCGGGGAGCTGTTTTTT
CDR3aa: CASSSQGDIGELFF

len: 15
abundance: NA
d_gene: NA
j_gene: TRBJ2-1
v_gene: TRBV3-1/TRBV3-2
CDR3nt: TGTGCCAGCACCCTGGGGGAGGGGGCGCGAAATGAGCAGTTCTTC
CDR3aa: CASTLGEGARNEQFF

len: 17
abundance: NA
d_gene: TRBD2
j_gene: TRBJ2-2
v_gene: TRBV7-3
CDR3nt: TGTGCCAGCAGCTTAACGAGAAGGCGGGGAGGGACCGGGGAGCTGTTTTTT
CDR3aa: CASSLTRRRGGTGELFF

len: 16
abundance: NA
d_gene: NA
j_gene: TRBJ2-7
v_gene: TRBV6-1
CDR3nt: TGTGCCAGCAGTGAAGGCACTTCAATTGGAGTCTACGAGCAGTACTTC
CDR3aa: CASSEGTSIGVYEQYF

len: 12
abundance: once
d_gene: TRBD1
j_gene: TRBJ1-5
v_gene: TRBV12-3/TRBV12-4
CDR3nt: TGTGCCAGCAACAGGGGAAGTCAGCCCCAGCATTTT
CDR3aa: CASNRGSQPQHF

len: 18
abundance: NA
d_gene: NA
j_gene: TRBJ2-3
v_gene: TRBV5-1
CDR3nt: TGCGCCAGCAGCTTGAGCGTGGGTATGGGTTCTAGCACAGATACGCAGTATTTT
CDR3aa: CASSLSVGMGSSTDTQYF

len: 15
abundance: NA
d_gene: TRBD2
j_gene: TRBJ2-1
v_gene: TRBV9
CDR3nt: TGTGCCAGCAGCGTCGGGCTAGCGGGAGGGAATGAGCAGTTCTTC
CDR3aa: CASSVGLAGGNEQFF

len: 15
abundance: NA
d_gene: TRBD1
j_gene: TRBJ1-2
v_gene: TRBV6-5
CDR3nt: TGTGCCAGCAGTTACGGCCCGGGACAGGGCTCTGGCTACACCTTC
CDR3aa: CASSYGPGQGSGYTF

len: 15
abundance: NA
d_gene: TRBD2
j_gene: TRBJ2-7
v_gene: TRBV18
CDR3nt: TGTGCCAGCTCACCTAGGACTAGCGGGAGTTACGAGCAGTACTTC
CDR3aa: CASSPRTSGSYEQYF

len: 16
abundance: NA
d_gene: TRBD1
j_gene: TRBJ1-1
v_gene: TRBV29-1
CDR3nt: TGCAGCGTACTGGTCCGCGAGACAGGGTGGAACACTGAAGCTTTCTTT
CDR3aa: CSVLVRETGWNTEAFF

len: 16
abundance: NA
d_gene: NA
j_gene: TRBJ2-1
v_gene: TRBV28
CDR3nt: TGTGCCAGCAGTACCGGACCAATTGCCTCCTACAATGAGCAGTTCTTC
CDR3aa: CASSTGPIASYNEQFF

len: 15
abundance: NA
d_gene: NA
j_gene: TRBJ2-3
v_gene: TRBV5-1
CDR3nt: TGCGCCAGCAGCTTGGGGGCCTATAACACAGATACGCAGTATTTT
CDR3aa: CASSLGAYNTDTQYF

len: 14
abundance: NA
d_gene: NA
j_gene: TRBJ2-7
v_gene: TRBV10-3
CDR3nt: TGTGCCATCAGTCCGCGGGACATCTCCTACGAGCAGTACTTC
CDR3aa: CAISPRDISYEQYF

len: 12
abundance: once
d_gene: NA
j_gene: TRBJ1-1
v_gene: TRBV6-6
CDR3nt: TGTGCCAGCGATACAGGGAACACTGAAGCTTTCTTT
CDR3aa: CASDTGNTEAFF

len: 14
abundance: few
d_gene: TRBD1
j_gene: TRBJ2-1
v_gene: TRBV6-5
CDR3nt: TGTGCCAGCAGGGGGACAGGGTTCAGCAATGAGCAGTTCTTC
CDR3aa: CASRGTGFSNEQFF

len: 14
abundance: NA
d_gene: NA
j_gene: TRBJ1-1
v_gene: TRBV6-5
CDR3nt: TGTGCCAGCAGTTACGGCAACCTGAACACTGAAGCTTTCTTT
CDR3aa: CASSYGNLNTEAFF

len: 11
abundance: NA
d_gene: NA
j_gene: TRBJ2-1
v_gene: TRBV29-1
CDR3nt: TGCAGCGTAGAAAGGGTGGATGAGCAGTTCTTC
CDR3aa: CSVERVDEQFF

len: 16
abundance: NA
d_gene: NA
j_gene: TRBJ1-5
v_gene: TRBV6-2/TRBV6-3
CDR3nt: TGTGCCAGCAGTACCCTCCAGGGAATTAGCAATCAGCCCCAGCATTTT
CDR3aa: CASSTLQGISNQPQHF

len: 14
abundance: NA
d_gene: NA
j_gene: TRBJ1-4
v_gene: TRBV6-5
CDR3nt: TGTGCCAGCAGTCCGGCACACTCTAATGAAAAACTGTTTTTT
CDR3aa: CASSPAHSNEKLFF

len: 14
abundance: NA
d_gene: TRBD1
j_gene: TRBJ2-3
v_gene: TRBV7-3
CDR3nt: TGTGCCAGCAGCTTAACGGGACAGGGGGCGTCGCAGTATTTT
CDR3aa: CASSLTGQGASQYF

len: 17
abundance: few
d_gene: TRBD1
j_gene: TRBJ2-2
v_gene: TRBV9
CDR3nt: TGTGCCAGCAGCGTAGAGTCTAACAGGGGGTTTACCGGGGAGCTGTTTTTT
CDR3aa: CASSVESNRGFTGELFF

len: 14
abundance: NA
d_gene: TRBD1
j_gene: TRBJ1-2
v_gene: TRBV7-3
CDR3nt: TGTGCCAGCAGCACCCCGGACAGGGCTGGGGGCTACACCTTC
CDR3aa: CASSTPDRAGGYTF

len: 16
abundance: NA
d_gene: NA
j_gene: TRBJ1-4
v_gene: TRBV25-1
CDR3nt: TGTGCCAGCAGTGAATGGGGGGGGGCAACTAATGAAAAACTGTTTTTT
CDR3aa: CASSEWGGATNEKLFF

len: 13
abundance: NA
d_gene: NA
j_gene: TRBJ2-2
v_gene: TRBV11-2
CDR3nt: TGTGCCAGCAGCGAACAGGCCACCGGGGAGCTGTTTTTT
CDR3aa: CASSEQATGELFF

len: 15
abundance: NA
d_gene: NA
j_gene: TRBJ1-5
v_gene: TRBV27
CDR3nt: TGTGCCAGCAGGCCCCTTGCGGTTAGCAATCAGCCCCAGCATTTT
CDR3aa: CASRPLAVSNQPQHF

len: 14
abundance: NA
d_gene: NA
j_gene: TRBJ2-7
v_gene: TRBV7-9
CDR3nt: TGTGCCAGCAGCCAGATCGGACATCAGTACGAGCAGTACTTC
CDR3aa: CASSQIGHQYEQYF

len: 13
abundance: NA
d_gene: TRBD1
j_gene: TRBJ2-7
v_gene: TRBV5-6
CDR3nt: TGTGCCAGCAGCTCTACAGGGGGCGCCGAGCAGTACTTC
CDR3aa: CASSSTGGAEQYF

len: 12
abundance: NA
d_gene: NA
j_gene: TRBJ1-6
v_gene: TRBV2
CDR3nt: TGTGCCAGCAGCGTTACTGGGGGCTCCCTCCACTTT
CDR3aa: CASSVTGGSLHF

len: 15
abundance: NA
d_gene: NA
j_gene: TRBJ1-3
v_gene: TRBV7-2
CDR3nt: TGTGCCAGCAGTAGAGCCGGGACCGCCGGGAACACCATATATTTT
CDR3aa: CASSRAGTAGNTIYF

len: 12
abundance: NA
d_gene: NA
j_gene: TRBJ2-7
v_gene: TRBV6-5
CDR3nt: TGTGCCACCAAGGGGACCTGGTACGAGCAGTACTTC
CDR3aa: CATKGTWYEQYF

len: 16
abundance: NA
d_gene: NA
j_gene: TRBJ2-5
v_gene: TRBV7-2
CDR3nt: TGTGCCAGCAGCTACCCCCCCGGGGGGCATACGGAGACCCAGTACTTC
CDR3aa: CASSYPPGGHTETQYF

len: 15
abundance: NA
d_gene: NA
j_gene: TRBJ1-1
v_gene: TRBV7-3
CDR3nt: TGTGCCAGCAGCTCCAGGGGTTTCGAGAACACTGAAGCTTTCTTT
CDR3aa: CASSSRGFENTEAFF

len: 15
abundance: NA
d_gene: TRBD1
j_gene: TRBJ1-6
v_gene: TRBV5-4
CDR3nt: TGTGCCAGCAGCGGGACAGGGGAAGGGAATTCACCCCTCCACTTT
CDR3aa: CASSGTGEGNSPLHF

len: 16
abundance: NA
d_gene: TRBD2
j_gene: TRBJ2-5
v_gene: TRBV5-1
CDR3nt: TGCGCCAGCAGCCTACAAAGCGGGGGGGCCAAGGAGACCCAGTACTTC
CDR3aa: CASSLQSGGAKETQYF

len: 15
abundance: NA
d_gene: TRBD2
j_gene: TRBJ2-5
v_gene: TRBV4-1
CDR3nt: TGCGCCAGCAGCCAAGATTTCGGGGGGGCGGAGACCCAGTACTTC
CDR3aa: CASSQDFGGAETQYF

len: 15
abundance: NA
d_gene: TRBD1
j_gene: TRBJ2-2
v_gene: TRBV11-2
CDR3nt: TGTGCCAGCAGCTTGGGGACAGCGAACACCGGGGAGCTGTTTTTT
CDR3aa: CASSLGTANTGELFF

len: 17
abundance: once
d_gene: TRBD1
j_gene: TRBJ2-1
v_gene: TRBV9
CDR3nt: TGTGCCAGCAGCGTCCTCTCTGGACAGGGGGCCTACAATGAGCAGTTCTTC
CDR3aa: CASSVLSGQGAYNEQFF

len: 15
abundance: NA
d_gene: NA
j_gene: TRBJ1-6
v_gene: TRBV5-1
CDR3nt: TGCGCCAGCAGCTTGGATAGGGGGGGGCATTCACCCCTCCACTTT
CDR3aa: CASSLDRGGHSPLHF

len: 16
abundance: NA
d_gene: TRBD2
j_gene: TRBJ2-7
v_gene: TRBV6-5
CDR3nt: TGTGCCAGCAGTTACTCGAACAGCGGGAGCTCCTACGAGCAGTACTTC
CDR3aa: CASSYSNSGSSYEQYF